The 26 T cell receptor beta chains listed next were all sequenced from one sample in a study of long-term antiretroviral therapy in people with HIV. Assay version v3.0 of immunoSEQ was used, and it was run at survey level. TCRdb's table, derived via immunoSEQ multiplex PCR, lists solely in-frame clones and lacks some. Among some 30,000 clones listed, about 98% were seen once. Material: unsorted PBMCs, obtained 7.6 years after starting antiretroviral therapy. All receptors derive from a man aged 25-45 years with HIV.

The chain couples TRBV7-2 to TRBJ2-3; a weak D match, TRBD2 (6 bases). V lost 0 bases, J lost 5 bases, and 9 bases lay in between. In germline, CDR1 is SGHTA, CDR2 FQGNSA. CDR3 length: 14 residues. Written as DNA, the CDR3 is TGTGCCAGCAGCTTAGCAGGAGGGGTAGATACGCAGTATTTT. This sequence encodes CASSLAGGVDTQYF.

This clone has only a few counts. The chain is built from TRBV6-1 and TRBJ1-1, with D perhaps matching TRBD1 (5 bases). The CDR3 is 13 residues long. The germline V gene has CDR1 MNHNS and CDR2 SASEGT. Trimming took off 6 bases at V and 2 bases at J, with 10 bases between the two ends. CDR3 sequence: CASRPGGNTEAFF. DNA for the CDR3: TGTGCCAGCAGGCCCGGGGGAAACACTGAAGCTTTCTTT.

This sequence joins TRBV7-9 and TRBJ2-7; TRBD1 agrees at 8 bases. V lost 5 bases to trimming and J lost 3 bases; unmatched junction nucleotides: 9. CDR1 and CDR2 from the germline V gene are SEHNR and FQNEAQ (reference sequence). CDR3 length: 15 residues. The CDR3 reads CASSPRGQAFYEQYF. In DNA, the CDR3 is TGTGCCAGCAGCCCGAGGGGACAGGCGTTCTACGAGCAGTACTTC.

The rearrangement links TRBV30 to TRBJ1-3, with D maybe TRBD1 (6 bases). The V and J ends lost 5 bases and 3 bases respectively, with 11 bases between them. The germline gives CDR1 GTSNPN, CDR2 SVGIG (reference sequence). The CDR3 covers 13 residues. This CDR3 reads CAWRGAGGNTIYF. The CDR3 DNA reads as TGTGCCTGGCGGGGGGCAGGTGGAAACACCATATATTTT.

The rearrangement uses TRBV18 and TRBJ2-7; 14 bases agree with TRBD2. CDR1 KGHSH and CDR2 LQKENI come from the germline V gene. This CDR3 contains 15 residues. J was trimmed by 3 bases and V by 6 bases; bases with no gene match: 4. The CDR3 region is CASSQGTSGSYEQYF. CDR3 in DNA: TGTGCCAGCTCCCAGGGGACTAGCGGGAGCTACGAGCAGTACTTC.

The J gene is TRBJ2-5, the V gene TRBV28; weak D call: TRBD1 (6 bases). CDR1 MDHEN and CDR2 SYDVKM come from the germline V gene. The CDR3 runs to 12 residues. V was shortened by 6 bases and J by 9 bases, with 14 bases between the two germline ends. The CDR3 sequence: CASSPRDTSQYF. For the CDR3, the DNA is TGTGCCAGCAGCCCACGGGACACCTCCCAGTACTTC.

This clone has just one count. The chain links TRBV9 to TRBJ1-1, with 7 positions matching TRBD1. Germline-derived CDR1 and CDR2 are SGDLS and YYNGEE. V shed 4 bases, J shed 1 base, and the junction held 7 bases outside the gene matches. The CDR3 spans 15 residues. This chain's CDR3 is CASSYSRDRNTEAFF. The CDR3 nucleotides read TGTGCCAGCAGCTATTCCCGGGACAGGAACACTGAAGCTTTCTTT.

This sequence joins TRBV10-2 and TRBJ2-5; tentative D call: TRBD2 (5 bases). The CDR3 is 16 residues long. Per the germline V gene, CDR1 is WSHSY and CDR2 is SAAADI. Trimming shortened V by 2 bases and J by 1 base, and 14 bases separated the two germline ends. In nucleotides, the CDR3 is TGCGCCAGCAGTGAGATTCTAGCCGGCTTCCAAGAGACCCAGTACTTC. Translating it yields CASSEILAGFQETQYF.

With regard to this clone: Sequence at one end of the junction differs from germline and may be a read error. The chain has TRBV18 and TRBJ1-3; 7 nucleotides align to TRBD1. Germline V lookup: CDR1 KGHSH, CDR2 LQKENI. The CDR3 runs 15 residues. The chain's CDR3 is CASSPQGLTGNTIYF. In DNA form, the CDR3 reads TGTGCCAGCTCCCCACAGGGGCTCACTGGAAACACCATATATTTT.

The CDR3: CASGVGSQFF. CDR3 nucleotides: TGTGCCAGCGGGGTAGGGTCCCAGTTCTTC. The rearrangement joins TRBV7-9 to TRBJ2-1; D uncertain. There are 10 residues in the CDR3. The V end lost 8 bases, the J end lost 13 bases, and 12 bases lay between the germline ends. Germline-derived CDR1 and CDR2 are SEHNR and FQNEAQ (reference sequence).

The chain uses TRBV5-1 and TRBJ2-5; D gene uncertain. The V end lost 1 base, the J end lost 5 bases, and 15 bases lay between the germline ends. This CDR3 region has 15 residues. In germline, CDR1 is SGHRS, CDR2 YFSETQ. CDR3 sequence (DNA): TGCGCCAGCAGCTTGAACAGCCCGGCGGTGGAGACCCAGTACTTC. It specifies CASSLNSPAVETQYF.

In DNA, the CDR3 is TGTGCCAGTAGTATGTCGACCACTAACTATGGCTACACCTTC. Its translation is CASSMSTTNYGYTF. The chain employs TRBV19 and TRBJ1-2; D is unresolved. The CDR3 loop spans 14 amino acids. The V gene lost 3 bases and the J gene lost 0 bases, with 8 bases spanning the gap. CDR1 is LNHDA, CDR2 SQIVND, per germline (reference sequence). The entire variable domain, with the rest obtained from reference TRBV19 and TRBJ1-2, is as follows: DGGITQSPKYLFRKEGQNVTLSCEQNLNHDAMYWYRQDPGQGLRLIYYSQIVNDFQKGDIAEGYSVSREKKESFPLTVTSAQKNPTAFYLCASSMSTTNYGYTFGSGTRLTVV.

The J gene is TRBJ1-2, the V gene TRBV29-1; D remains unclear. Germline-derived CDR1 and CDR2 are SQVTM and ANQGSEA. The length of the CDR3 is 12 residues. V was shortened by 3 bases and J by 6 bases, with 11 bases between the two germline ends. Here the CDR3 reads CSVDMAGNGYTF. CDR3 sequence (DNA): TGCAGCGTTGATATGGCGGGGAATGGCTACACCTTC. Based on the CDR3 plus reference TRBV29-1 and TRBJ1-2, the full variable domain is SAVISQKPSRDICQRGTSLTIQCQVDSQVTMMFWYRQQPGQSLTLIATANQGSEATYESGFVIDKFPISRPNLTFSTLTVSNMSPEDSSIYLCSVDMAGNGYTFGSGTRLTVV.

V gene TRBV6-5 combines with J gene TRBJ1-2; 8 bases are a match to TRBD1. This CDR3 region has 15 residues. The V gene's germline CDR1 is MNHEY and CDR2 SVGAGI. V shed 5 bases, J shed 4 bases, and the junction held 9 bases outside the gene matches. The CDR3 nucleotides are TGTGCCAGCAGTCCACTGTTCGGGACAGGCTATGGCTACACCTTC. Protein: CASSPLFGTGYGYTF.

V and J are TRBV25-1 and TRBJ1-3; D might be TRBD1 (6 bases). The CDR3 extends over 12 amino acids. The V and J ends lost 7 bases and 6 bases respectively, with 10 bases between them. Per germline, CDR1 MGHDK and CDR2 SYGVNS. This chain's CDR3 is CASTPGQNTIYF. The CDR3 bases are TGTGCCAGCACCCCGGGACAAAACACCATATATTTT.

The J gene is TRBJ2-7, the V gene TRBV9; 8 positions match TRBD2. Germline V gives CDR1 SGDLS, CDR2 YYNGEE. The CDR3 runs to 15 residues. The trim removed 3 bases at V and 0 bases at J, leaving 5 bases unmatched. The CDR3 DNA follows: TGTGCCAGCAGCGCCGGGAGGGGGGACTCCTACGAGCAGTACTTC. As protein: CASSAGRGDSYEQYF.

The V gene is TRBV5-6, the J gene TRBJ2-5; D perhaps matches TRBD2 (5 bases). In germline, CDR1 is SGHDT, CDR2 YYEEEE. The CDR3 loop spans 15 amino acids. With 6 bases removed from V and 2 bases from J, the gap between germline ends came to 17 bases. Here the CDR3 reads CASMELGRTQETQYF. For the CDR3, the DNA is TGTGCCAGCATGGAACTAGGACGGACTCAAGAGACCCAGTACTTC.

DNA for the CDR3: TGTGCCAGCAGCTTACCGGTCGGGGAGCTGTTTTTT. Amino acid sequence: CASSLPVGELFF. This chain connects TRBV11-2 to TRBJ2-2, with D unresolved. Germline values: CDR1 SGHAT, CDR2 FQNNGV. V shed 2 bases and J shed 7 bases, with 5 bases lying between them. This CDR3 spans 12 amino acids.

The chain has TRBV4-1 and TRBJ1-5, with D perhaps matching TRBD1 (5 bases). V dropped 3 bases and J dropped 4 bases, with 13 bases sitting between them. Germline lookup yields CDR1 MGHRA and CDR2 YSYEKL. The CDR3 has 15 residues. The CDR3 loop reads CASSQRDEENQPQHF. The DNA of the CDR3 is TGCGCCAGCAGCCAGCGGGACGAGGAGAATCAGCCCCAGCATTTT.

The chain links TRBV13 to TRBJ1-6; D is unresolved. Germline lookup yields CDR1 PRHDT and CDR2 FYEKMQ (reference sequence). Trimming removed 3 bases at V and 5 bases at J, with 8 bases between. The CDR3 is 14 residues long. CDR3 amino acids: CASSFRPNNSPLHF. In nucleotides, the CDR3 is TGTGCCAGCAGCTTCAGGCCGAATAATTCACCCCTCCACTTT.

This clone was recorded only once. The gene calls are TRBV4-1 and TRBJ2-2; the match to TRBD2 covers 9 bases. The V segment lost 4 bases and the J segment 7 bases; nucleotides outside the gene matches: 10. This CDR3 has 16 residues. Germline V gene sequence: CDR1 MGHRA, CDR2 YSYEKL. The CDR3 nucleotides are TGCGCCAGCAGCCCACTCAGCGGGAGGAGGGTCGGGGAGCTGTTTTTT. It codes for CASSPLSGRRVGELFF.

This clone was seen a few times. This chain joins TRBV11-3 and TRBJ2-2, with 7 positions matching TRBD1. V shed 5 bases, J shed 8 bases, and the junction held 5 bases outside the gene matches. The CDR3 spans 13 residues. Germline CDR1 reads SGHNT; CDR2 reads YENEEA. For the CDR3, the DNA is TGTGCCAGCAGCGTACACAGGGGTGGGGAGCTGTTTTTT. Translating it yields CASSVHRGGELFF. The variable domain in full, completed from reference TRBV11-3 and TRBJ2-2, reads EAGVVQSPRYKIIEKKQPVAFWCNPISGHNTLYWYLQNLGQGPELLIRYENEEAVDDSQLPKDRFSAERLKGVDSTLKIQPAELGDSAVYLCASSVHRGGELFFGEGSRLTVL.

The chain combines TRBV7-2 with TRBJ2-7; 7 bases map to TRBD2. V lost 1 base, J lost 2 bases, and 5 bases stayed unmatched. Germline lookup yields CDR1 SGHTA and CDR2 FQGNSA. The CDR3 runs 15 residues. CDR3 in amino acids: CASSLEGLAAYEQYF. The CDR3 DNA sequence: TGTGCCAGCAGCTTAGAGGGGCTAGCGGCCTACGAGCAGTACTTC.

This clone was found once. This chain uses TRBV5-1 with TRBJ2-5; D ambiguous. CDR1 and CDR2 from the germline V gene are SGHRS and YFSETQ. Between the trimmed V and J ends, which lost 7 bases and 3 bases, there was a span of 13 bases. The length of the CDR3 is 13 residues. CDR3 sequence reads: CASFNIEEETQYF. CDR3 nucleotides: TGCGCCAGCTTCAACATCGAGGAAGAGACCCAGTACTTC.

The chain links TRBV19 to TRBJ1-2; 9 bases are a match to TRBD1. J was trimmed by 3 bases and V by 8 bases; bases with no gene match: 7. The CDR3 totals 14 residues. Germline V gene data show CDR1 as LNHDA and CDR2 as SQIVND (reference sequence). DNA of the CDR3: TGTGCCAGTCGAAAACAGGGGGCATACTATGGCTACACCTTC. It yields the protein CASRKQGAYYGYTF.

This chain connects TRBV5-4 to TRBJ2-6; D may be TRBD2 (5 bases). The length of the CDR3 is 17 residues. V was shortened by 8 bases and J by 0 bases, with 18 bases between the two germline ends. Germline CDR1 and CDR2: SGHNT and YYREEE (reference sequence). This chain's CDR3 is CARGGCRTSSGANVLTF. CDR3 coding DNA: TGTGCCAGGGGCGGGTGCAGAACAAGCTCTGGGGCCAACGTCCTGACTTTC.